This TCR beta chain was recovered during a study of blood T cell repertoires in COVID-19 (dated by TCRdb to 2018 to 2020). With respect to the entire study: Samples from collaborators originated in the United States, Italy and Spain and spanned both the acute and convalescent phases of COVID-19. The prospective study material was composed of cDNA or gDNA derived from T cells, B-cell-depleted T cells, or PBMCs. Where HLA class I and class II types were available, the types were taken from metadata supplied by the sample provider, not from assay-based typing. Subjects who had been exposed to COVID-19, were actively infected with it, or had recovered from it provided the deeply sampled blood TCRbeta repertoires that made up the dataset. The samples were drawn from two sources: the first 160 participants of the ongoing ImmuneRACE study, and 1,200 or so subjects contributed by 6 global collaborators. The sample metadata nearly always contained a de-identified subject ID, COVID-19 status, age in years and sex. A freely available public database, intended as a resource for researchers studying the immune response to SARS-CoV-2, is where the repertoires were released.

CDR1 and CDR2 (ENHRY, SYGVKD) derive from the germline V gene. Between the V and J ends, shortened by 2 bases and 2 bases respectively, the junction contains 9 bases. From the cysteine through the phenylalanine, the CDR3 covers 14 amino acids. Only CDR3 DNA is held: 42 bases, read in frame from base 1. A remark on this clone: Its antigen is unknown. The input lacks base qualities; no much larger clone sits a single base away.

Whole blood was collected in K2EDTA tubes by collaborating institutions according to the institutions' own protocols. For TCRbeta analysis, collaborators shipped samples in one of three forms: frozen whole blood, isolated PBMCs, or DNA extracted from either of those sample types. The immunoSEQ Assay, a bias-controlled multiplex PCR, was used to amplify TCRbeta CDR3 regions from genomic DNA. The original pipeline was this. Nucleated cell counts per sample were estimated from amplification of reference gene primers within the assay. To quantify the absolute abundance of each unique TCRbeta CDR3 rearrangement, sequence reads were collapsed and filtered. For each sample, productive Simpson clonality was calculated as the square root of Simpson's diversity index across productive rearrangements. TCRdb took over this immuneACCESS table, retaining in-frame rearrangements with V and J assigned. Such tables are incomplete; in checked studies, under half of the missing clones stem from an unresolved V gene, and the remainder is unexplained. V and J calls and clone size are copied from that table; D and trimming were computed from the DNA. Present in this sample are 180,000 or so clones, around 83% of which were seen just once. The biggest ten clones account for 4.5% to 5% of the sample.

Overall results and qualifications from the work: Clinical and demographic metadata were provided uncurated, with the amount varying by source and participant.

The receptor's source is a woman of 80 years or more with acute or convalescent COVID-19. Recombination joined TRBV10-3 with TRBJ2-5; possibly the D gene is TRBD2, per 5 matching bases. Sequencing input: peripheral blood. The DNA sequence follows: TGTGCCATCAGTGAGATGGGAGTGCAAGAGACCCAGTACTTC. This is translated as CAISEMGVQETQYF.